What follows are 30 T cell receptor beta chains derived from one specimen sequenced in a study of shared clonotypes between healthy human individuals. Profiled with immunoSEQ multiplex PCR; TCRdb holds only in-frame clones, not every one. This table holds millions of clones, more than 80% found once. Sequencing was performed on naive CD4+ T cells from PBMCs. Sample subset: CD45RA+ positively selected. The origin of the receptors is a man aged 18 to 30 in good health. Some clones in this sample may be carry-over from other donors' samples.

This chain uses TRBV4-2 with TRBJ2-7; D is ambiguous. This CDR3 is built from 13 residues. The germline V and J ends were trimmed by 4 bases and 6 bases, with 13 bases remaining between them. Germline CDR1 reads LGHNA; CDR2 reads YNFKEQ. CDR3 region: CASSRPQSGEQYF. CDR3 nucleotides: TGTGCCAGCAGCCGCCCCCAAAGTGGCGAGCAGTACTTC.

This CDR3 reads CASRTLAGDNNEQFF. The CDR3 DNA is TGTGCCAGCAGGACACTAGCGGGAGATAATAATGAGCAGTTCTTC. V usage is TRBV2 and J usage is TRBJ2-1, with 11 bases that match TRBD2. V shed 6 bases, J shed 7 bases, and the junction held 8 bases outside the gene matches. This CDR3 has 15 amino acids. CDR1 is SNHLY, CDR2 FYNNEI, per germline.

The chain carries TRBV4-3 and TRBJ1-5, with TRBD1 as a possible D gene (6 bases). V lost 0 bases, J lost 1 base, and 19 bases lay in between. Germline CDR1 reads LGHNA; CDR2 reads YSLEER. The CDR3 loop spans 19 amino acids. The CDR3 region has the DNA TGCGCCAGCAGCCAAGAACTAGCAGGGGCTGCGGGGAGCAATCAGCCCCAGCATTTT. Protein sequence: CASSQELAGAAGSNQPQHF.

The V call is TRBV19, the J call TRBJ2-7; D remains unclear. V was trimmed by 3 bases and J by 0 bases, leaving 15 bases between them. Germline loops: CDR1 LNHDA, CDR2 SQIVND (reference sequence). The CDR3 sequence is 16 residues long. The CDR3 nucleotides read TGTGCCAGTAGTATGGTTGGTAAGGGATTCTCCTACGAGCAGTACTTC. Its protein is CASSMVGKGFSYEQYF.

CDR3 in amino acids: CSVEAISSGSSRGETQYF. CDR3 coding DNA: TGCAGCGTTGAAGCGATCTCTAGCGGGAGCTCCCGGGGAGAGACCCAGTACTTC. The chain carries TRBV29-1 and TRBJ2-5, with TRBD2 identical over 10 bases. Trimming removed 1 base from V and 4 bases from J; junction bases left unmatched: 15. The germline V gene encodes CDR1 SQVTM and CDR2 ANQGSEA. CDR3 length: 18 amino acids.

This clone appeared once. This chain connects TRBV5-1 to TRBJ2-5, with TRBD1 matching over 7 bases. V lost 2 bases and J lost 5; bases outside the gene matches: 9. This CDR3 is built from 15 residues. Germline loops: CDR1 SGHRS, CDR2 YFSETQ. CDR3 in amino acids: CASSFAEGARETQYF. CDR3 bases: TGCGCCAGCAGCTTTGCAGAGGGGGCTCGGGAGACCCAGTACTTC.

The CDR3 DNA reads TGTGCCAGCAGTGTAAGAGTCCTGACTAATGAAAAACTGTTTTTT. Amino acids: CASSVRVLTNEKLFF. V gene TRBV25-1 combines with J gene TRBJ1-4; D gene unclear. Trimming left V 4 bases short and J 2 bases short, with 11 bases between. CDR3 size: 15 residues. Germline CDR1 reads MGHDK; CDR2 reads SYGVNS.

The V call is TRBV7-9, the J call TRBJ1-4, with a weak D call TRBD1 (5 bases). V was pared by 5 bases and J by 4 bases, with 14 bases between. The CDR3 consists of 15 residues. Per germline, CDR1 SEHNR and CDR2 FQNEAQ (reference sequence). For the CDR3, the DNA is TGTGCCAGCAGCCGGGGCGGGGCCGATAATGAAAAACTGTTTTTT. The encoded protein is CASSRGGADNEKLFF.

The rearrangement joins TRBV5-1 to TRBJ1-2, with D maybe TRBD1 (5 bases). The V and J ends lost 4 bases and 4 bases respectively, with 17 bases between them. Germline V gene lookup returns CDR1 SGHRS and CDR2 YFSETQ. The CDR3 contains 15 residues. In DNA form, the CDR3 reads TGCGCCAGCAGCGGCCTCGGGACGGCGGCCTATGGCTACACCTTC. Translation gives CASSGLGTAAYGYTF. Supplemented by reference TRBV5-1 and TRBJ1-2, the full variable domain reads KAGVTQTPRYLIKTRGQQVTLSCSPISGHRSVSWYQQTPGQGLQFLFEYFSETQRNKGNFPGRFSGRQFSNSRSEMNVSTLELGDSALYLCASSGLGTAAYGYTFGSGTRLTVV.

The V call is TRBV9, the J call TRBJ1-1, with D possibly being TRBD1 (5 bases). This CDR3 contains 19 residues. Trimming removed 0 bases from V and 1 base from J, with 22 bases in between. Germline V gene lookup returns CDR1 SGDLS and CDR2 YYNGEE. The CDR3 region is CASSVEGPTGLFRNTEAFF. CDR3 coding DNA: TGTGCCAGCAGCGTAGAGGGTCCCACAGGTCTATTCCGGAACACTGAAGCTTTCTTT.

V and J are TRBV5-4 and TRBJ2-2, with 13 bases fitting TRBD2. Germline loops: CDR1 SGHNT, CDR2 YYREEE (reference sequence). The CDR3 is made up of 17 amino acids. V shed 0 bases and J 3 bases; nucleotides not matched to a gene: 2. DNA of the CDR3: TGTGCCAGCAGCTTGGGGACTAGCGGGAGAGACACCGGGGAGCTGTTTTTT. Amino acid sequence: CASSLGTSGRDTGELFF.

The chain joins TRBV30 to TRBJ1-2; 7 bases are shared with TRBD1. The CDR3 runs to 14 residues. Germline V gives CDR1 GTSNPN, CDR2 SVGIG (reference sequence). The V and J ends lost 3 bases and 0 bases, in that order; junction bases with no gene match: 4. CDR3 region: CAWRQGTPNYGYTF. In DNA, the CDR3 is TGTGCCTGGAGACAGGGGACCCCTAACTATGGCTACACCTTC.

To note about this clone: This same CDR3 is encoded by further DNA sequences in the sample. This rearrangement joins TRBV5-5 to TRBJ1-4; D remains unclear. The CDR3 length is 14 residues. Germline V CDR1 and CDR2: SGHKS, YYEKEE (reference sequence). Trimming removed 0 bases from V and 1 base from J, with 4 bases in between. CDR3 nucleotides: TGTGCCAGCAGCTTGGTTGGAACTAATGAAAAACTGTTTTTT. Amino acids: CASSLVGTNEKLFF.

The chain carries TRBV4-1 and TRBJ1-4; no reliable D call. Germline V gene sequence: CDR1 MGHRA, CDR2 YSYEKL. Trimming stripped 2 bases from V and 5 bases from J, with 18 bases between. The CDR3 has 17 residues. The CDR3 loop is CASSQLLVVSGNEKLFF. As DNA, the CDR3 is TGCGCCAGCAGCCAACTGTTGGTCGTGTCGGGGAATGAAAAACTGTTTTTT.

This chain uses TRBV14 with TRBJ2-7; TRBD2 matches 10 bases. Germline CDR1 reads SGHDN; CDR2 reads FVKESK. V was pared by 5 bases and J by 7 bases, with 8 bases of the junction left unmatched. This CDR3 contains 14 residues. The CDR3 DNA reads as TGTGCCAGCAGCAAAAGCGGGAGGGCCCGGGAGCAGTACTTC. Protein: CASSKSGRAREQYF.

The CDR3 spells CASSLRGVANYGYTF. For the CDR3, the DNA is TGCGCCAGCAGCTTACGGGGGGTAGCTAACTATGGCTACACCTTC. The chain couples TRBV5-1 to TRBJ1-2, with D possibly TRBD1 on 5 matching bases. Germline V CDR1 and CDR2: SGHRS, YFSETQ. The CDR3 has 15 amino acids. Trimming left V 2 bases short and J 0 bases short, with 11 bases between.

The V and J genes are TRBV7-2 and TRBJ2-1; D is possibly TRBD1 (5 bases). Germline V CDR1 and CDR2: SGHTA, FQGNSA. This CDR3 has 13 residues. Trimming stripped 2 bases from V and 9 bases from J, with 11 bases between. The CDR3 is CASSLKGAVEQFF. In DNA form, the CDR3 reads TGTGCCAGCAGCTTAAAAGGGGCTGTTGAGCAGTTCTTC.

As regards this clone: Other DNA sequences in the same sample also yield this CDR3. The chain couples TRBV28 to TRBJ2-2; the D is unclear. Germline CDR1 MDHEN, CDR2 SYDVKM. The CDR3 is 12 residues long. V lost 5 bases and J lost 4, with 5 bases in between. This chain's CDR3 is CASSTPTGELFF. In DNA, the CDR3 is TGTGCCAGCAGTACTCCCACCGGGGAGCTGTTTTTT.

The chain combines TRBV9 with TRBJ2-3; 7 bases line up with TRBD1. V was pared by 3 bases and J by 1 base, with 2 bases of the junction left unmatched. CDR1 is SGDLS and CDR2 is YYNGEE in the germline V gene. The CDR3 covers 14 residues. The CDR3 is CASSEDRGTDTQYF. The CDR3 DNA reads TGTGCCAGCAGCGAAGACAGGGGCACAGATACGCAGTATTTT.

The CDR3 sequence: CASSTTLAGGTHEQYF. The DNA for the CDR3 is TGTGCCAGTAGTACCACCCTAGCGGGAGGGACCCACGAGCAGTACTTC. The chain recombines TRBV19 with TRBJ2-7; 12 bases match TRBD2. The V segment lost 4 bases and the J segment 5 bases; nucleotides outside the gene matches: 9. The CDR3 sequence is 16 residues long. Germline-derived CDR1 and CDR2 are LNHDA and SQIVND (reference sequence).

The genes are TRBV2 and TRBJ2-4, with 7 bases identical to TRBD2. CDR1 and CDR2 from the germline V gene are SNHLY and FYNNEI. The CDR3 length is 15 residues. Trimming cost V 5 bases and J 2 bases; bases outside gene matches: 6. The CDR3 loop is CASSPSGITKNIQYF. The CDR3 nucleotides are TGTGCCAGCAGTCCGAGCGGGATCACCAAAAACATTCAGTACTTC.

CDR3 nucleotides: TGTGCCATCAGTGAGACTAAACCAAACACCGGGGAGCTGTTTTTT. Translating gives CAISETKPNTGELFF. The chain uses TRBV10-3 and TRBJ2-2; D is unresolved. Trimming removed 2 bases at V and 2 bases at J, with 9 bases between. CDR1 ENHRY and CDR2 SYGVKD come from the germline V gene. This CDR3 contains 15 residues.

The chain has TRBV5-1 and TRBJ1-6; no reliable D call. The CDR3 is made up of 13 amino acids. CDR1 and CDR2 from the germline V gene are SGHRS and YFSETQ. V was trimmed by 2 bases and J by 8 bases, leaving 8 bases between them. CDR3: CASSLRVDSPLHF. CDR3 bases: TGCGCCAGCAGCTTACGGGTCGATTCACCCCTCCACTTT.

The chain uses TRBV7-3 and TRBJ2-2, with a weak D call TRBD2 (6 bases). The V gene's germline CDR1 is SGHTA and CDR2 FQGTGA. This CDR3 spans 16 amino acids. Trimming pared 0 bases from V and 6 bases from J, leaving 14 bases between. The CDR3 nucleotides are TGTGCCAGCAGCTTAACGCTCGATCCGGGGGCCGGGGAGCTGTTTTTT. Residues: CASSLTLDPGAGELFF. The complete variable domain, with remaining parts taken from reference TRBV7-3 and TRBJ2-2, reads GAGVSQTPSNKVTEKGKYVELRCDPISGHTALYWYRQSLGQGPEFLIYFQGTGAADDSGLPNDRFFAVRPEGSVSTLKIQRTERGDSAVYLCASSLTLDPGAGELFFGEGSRLTVL.

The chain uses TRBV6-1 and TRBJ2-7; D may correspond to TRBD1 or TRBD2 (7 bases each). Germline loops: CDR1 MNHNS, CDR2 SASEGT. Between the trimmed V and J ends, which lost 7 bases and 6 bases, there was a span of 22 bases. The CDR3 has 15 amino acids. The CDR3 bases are TGTGCCAGCACCCCCACTGGGCAGGGGGGGGGCGAGCAGTACTTC. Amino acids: CASTPTGQGGGEQYF.

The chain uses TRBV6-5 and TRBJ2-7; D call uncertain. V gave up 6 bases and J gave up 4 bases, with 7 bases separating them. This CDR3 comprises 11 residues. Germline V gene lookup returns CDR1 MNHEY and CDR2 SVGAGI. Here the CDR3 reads CASSQKYEQYF. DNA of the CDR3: TGTGCCAGCAGCCAAAAGTACGAGCAGTACTTC.

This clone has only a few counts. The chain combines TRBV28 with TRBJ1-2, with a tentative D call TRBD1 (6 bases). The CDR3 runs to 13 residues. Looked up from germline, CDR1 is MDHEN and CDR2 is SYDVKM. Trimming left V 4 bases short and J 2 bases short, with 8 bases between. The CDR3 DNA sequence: TGTGCCAGCAGTTCGGACAGAAACTATGGCTACACCTTC. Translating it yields CASSSDRNYGYTF.

For the CDR3, the DNA is TGTGCCAGCAGCTTCGACAGGGAAAACTATGGCTACACCTTC. This translates into CASSFDRENYGYTF. V is TRBV7-2 and J is TRBJ1-2; 7 bases match TRBD1. The CDR3 spans 14 residues. V lost 3 bases and J lost 2; bases outside the gene matches: 3. Per germline, CDR1 SGHTA and CDR2 FQGNSA.

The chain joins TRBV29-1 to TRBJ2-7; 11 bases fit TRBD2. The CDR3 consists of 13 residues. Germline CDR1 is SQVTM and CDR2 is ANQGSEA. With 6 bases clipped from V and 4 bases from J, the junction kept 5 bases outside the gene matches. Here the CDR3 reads CSVIAGGPYEQYF. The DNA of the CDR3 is TGCAGCGTCATAGCGGGAGGGCCATACGAGCAGTACTTC.

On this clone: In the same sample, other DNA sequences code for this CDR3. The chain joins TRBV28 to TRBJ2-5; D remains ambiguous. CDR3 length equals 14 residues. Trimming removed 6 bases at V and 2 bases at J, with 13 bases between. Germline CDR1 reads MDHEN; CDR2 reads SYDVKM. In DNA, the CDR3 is TGTGCCAGCAGCCTATCCGGAGCGCAAGAGACCCAGTACTTC. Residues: CASSLSGAQETQYF.